A selection of T cell receptor beta chains follows, all from one sample in a study of cytomegalovirus exposure and HLA in healthy donors. TCRdb keeps only in-frame clones here, not all; method: immunoSEQ multiplex PCR. The sample lists approximately 76,000 clones, 70% to 85% seen once, with roughly 2.5% in the top ten. What was sequenced was PBMCs. The receptors shown here come from a man younger than 45 in good health and CMV-seronegative. CDR3s leave out the opening cysteine and the closing phenylalanine or tryptophan. Each record gives: CDR3 protein, J gene, V gene, D gene. D genes are given only for firm matches.

SARREGEQY,TRBJ2-7,TRBV20-1,NA
ASSGGAHQPQH,TRBJ1-5,TRBV23-1,NA
ASSLSTRAEAF,TRBJ1-1,TRBV7-2,NA
ASSQDGRGSDEQY,TRBJ2-7,TRBV4-3,NA
ASSDGLAGGYEQY,TRBJ2-7,TRBV2,TRBD2
ASRGVRGLDSNQPQH,TRBJ1-5,TRBV2,NA
ASSPDTYTEAF,TRBJ1-1,TRBV7-6,NA
ASRKAGTGIHEQF,TRBJ2-1,TRBV7-2,TRBD1
AWSAGSYGYT,TRBJ1-2,TRBV30,NA
ASSEAVRTDTQY,TRBJ2-3,TRBV10-1,NA
ASSPPRQGVNEQY,TRBJ2-7,TRBV4-2,TRBD1
ASSYESATEAF,TRBJ1-1,TRBV6-6,NA
ASSLAGLEETQY,TRBJ2-5,TRBV7-7,TRBD2
ASSERYSGANVLT,TRBJ2-6,TRBV6-1,NA
ASNWANEKLF,TRBJ1-4,TRBV19,NA
ATSSTRWGNEQF,TRBJ2-1,TRBV15,NA
AWSLPGTGQHGYT,TRBJ1-2,TRBV30,TRBD1
SSSRKNEQF,TRBJ2-1,TRBV7-9,NA
ASRRGTGGNQPQH,TRBJ1-5,TRBV6-5,TRBD1
AWSDSCEAF,TRBJ1-1,TRBV30,NA
SVTPKGREGETQY,TRBJ2-5,TRBV29-1,TRBD2
ASSLGGVAEETQY,TRBJ2-5,TRBV28,TRBD2
SLLGLAGGTDTQY,TRBJ2-3,TRBV29-1,TRBD2
AIRGDIRDTEAF,TRBJ1-1,TRBV10-3,NA
ASSQALSGFYEQY,TRBJ2-7,TRBV4-1,TRBD2
ATSRDAGANYGYT,TRBJ1-2,TRBV15,NA
ASTKGSGTGVSYEQY,TRBJ2-7,TRBV2,TRBD1
ASSSPHGTRPYEQY,TRBJ2-7,TRBV28,NA
AGPPSGWRDIEDEQF,TRBJ2-1,TRBV7-6,NA
ASSQEAGNNYGYT,TRBJ1-2,TRBV4-3,NA
ASSLSTSFNEQF,TRBJ2-1,TRBV7-9,NA
ACGQGGYTEAF,TRBJ1-1,TRBV10-2,TRBD1
ASSLGTGGQTEAF,TRBJ1-1,TRBV5-8,NA
AISARQDNEQF,TRBJ2-1,TRBV10-3,NA
ASSYGTGEGYT,TRBJ1-2,TRBV6-5,TRBD1
ASSLRRAGETQY,TRBJ2-5,TRBV7-2,NA
ASSYREAFLAQY,TRBJ2-3,TRBV6-6,NA
ASSPGVGETQY,TRBJ2-5,TRBV18,NA
ASSPVGLPSLQVYEQY,TRBJ2-7,TRBV5-4,NA
ASSQFGGSPLH,TRBJ1-6,TRBV14,NA
ASSPLNTEAF,TRBJ1-1,TRBV7-8,NA
ASSSPYRGHNTEAF,TRBJ1-1,TRBV7-2,TRBD1
ASSFDSTNEKLF,TRBJ1-4,TRBV7-2,NA
ASSFGLGKGEQY,TRBJ2-5,TRBV7-2,NA
ASSLGGQPEAF,TRBJ1-1,TRBV7-8,NA
AISEASGPYEQY,TRBJ2-7,TRBV10-3,TRBD2
ASSQDSPGSPIYEQY,TRBJ2-7,TRBV4-1,NA
ASCRKARHTEAF,TRBJ1-1,TRBV6-5,NA
ASTPTGLNTGELF,TRBJ2-2,TRBV7-9,NA
ASSSQTGTGDYT,TRBJ1-2,TRBV7-9,TRBD1
ASSLGQGGKAF,TRBJ1-1,TRBV27,NA
ASSTGGGLGPQH,TRBJ1-5,TRBV5-5,NA
ASSSRVAGRNQPQH,TRBJ1-5,TRBV7-2,NA
ASRGGASGTYNEQF,TRBJ2-1,TRBV19,TRBD2
ASSQEVSDADTQY,TRBJ2-3,TRBV4-2,NA
ASSDSAGAPQETQY,TRBJ2-5,TRBV6-4,NA
ASSDTGGPSYNEQF,TRBJ2-1,TRBV6-1,NA
ASSYSVTLSFAEAF,TRBJ1-1,TRBV6-5,NA
ASSREVSGANVLT,TRBJ2-6,TRBV19,NA
ASRRQTERSYEQY,TRBJ2-7,TRBV27,NA